This T cell receptor beta chain was obtained from a study of post-analysis software for immune sequencing data. Study context: Relapsing-remitting, secondary progressive and progressive-relapsing multiple sclerosis were all included among the disease courses. General observations from the study: A significant reduction in normalized Chao1 diversity was observed in multiple sclerosis patients versus controls. Five or six TRBV segments were more frequent in patients than controls; TRBV5-6, TRBV5-1 and TRBV20-1 belonged to this group. F measure clustering grouped samples strongly by preparation batch.

Unique molecular identifiers were carried by the TCR beta cDNA libraries. Each sample of roughly 0.95 to 10 million input T cells yielded around 500,000 cDNA molecules, so each molecule approximated one T cell. One entry per CDR3 protein, called by TCRdb with MiXCR from the PCR reads. The sample shows more than 500,000 distinct CDR3 sequences, 34% of them seen only once. Germline CDR1 and CDR2: MDHEN and SYDVKM. The V and J ends lost 4 bases and 6 bases respectively, with 7 bases between them. CDR3 size: 11 residues. This clonotype has a handful of counts. Its antigen is not known. The sample consisted of blood. The chain is built from TRBV28 and TRBJ2-7; D gene ambiguous. The source of this sequence is a girl aged 2-17 years with multiple sclerosis. The CDR3 coding sequence is TGTGCCAGCAGTTCCCAGTTCGAGCAGTACTTC. Encoded protein: CASSSQFEQYF.